The T cell receptor (beta chain) under discussion was sequenced for a study of blood T cell repertoires in COVID-19. On the study more broadly: The analysed material was cDNA or gDNA that came from T cells, B-cell-depleted T cells, or PBMCs.

Clones were read by immunoSEQ multiplex PCR, and TCRdb kept only the in-frame ones, dropping some. In the table there are some 300,000 clones, about 91% of which are singletons. The CDR3 length is 20 residues. In germline, CDR1 is LNHDA, CDR2 SQIVND (reference sequence). With V trimmed by 3 bases and J by 7 bases, 18 bases remained unmatched. V gene TRBV19 combines with J gene TRBJ2-1, with TRBD2 matching 13 bases. This receptor was obtained from a woman in her twenties or thirties who had recovered from COVID-19. The source material was peripheral blood. The CDR3: CASSIVFGTSGAYGENEQFF. The CDR3 DNA follows: TGTGCCAGTAGTATCGTATTTGGGACTAGCGGGGCTTACGGGGAAAATGAGCAGTTCTTC.